This T cell receptor beta chain is drawn from a study of OX40 agonist ivuxolimab in advanced cancers. At the level of the study: Six ivuxolimab dose levels, 0.01 to 10 mg/kg, were given intravenously every 2 weeks.

Profiled with immunoSEQ multiplex PCR; TCRdb holds only in-frame clones, not every one. The sample includes 15,000 to 20,000 clones, 75% to 95% of them seen just once. V shed 3 bases and J shed 0 bases, with 12 bases lying between them. Germline V gene data show CDR1 as SEHNR and CDR2 as FQNEAQ (reference sequence). The CDR3 is 15 amino acids. A word on this clone: What it binds is not known.

Whole-study findings and limits: Specificity for antigen went undetermined in the expanded peripheral T cells.

The V call is TRBV7-9, the J call TRBJ2-7; the D is unclear. This clonotype was obtained from an adult with an advanced solid tumor such as melanoma, head and neck, liver or kidney cancer. The starting material was CD4+ or CD8+ T cells sorted from blood, obtained in a trial of the OX40 agonist ivuxolimab. CDR3 bases: TGTGCCAGCAGCTTGGTGGCCTTTCTCTCCTACGAGCAGTACTTC. The encoded protein is CASSLVAFLSYEQYF.